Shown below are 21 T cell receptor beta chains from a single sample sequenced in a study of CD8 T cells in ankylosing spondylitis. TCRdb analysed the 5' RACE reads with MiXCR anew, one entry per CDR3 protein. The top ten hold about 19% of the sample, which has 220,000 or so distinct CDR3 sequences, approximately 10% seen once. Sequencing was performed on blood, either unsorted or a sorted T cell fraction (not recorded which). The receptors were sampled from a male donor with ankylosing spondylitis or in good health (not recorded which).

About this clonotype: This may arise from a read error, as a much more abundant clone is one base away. In nucleotides, the CDR3 is TGCAGTGATTCAGAGCCGGGACTAGAGATACGTACGCAGTATTTT. It codes for CSDSEPGLEIRTQYF. The V call is TRBV20-1, the J call TRBJ2-3; 8 bases align to TRBD2. The CDR3 is 15 residues long. CDR1 is DFQATT, CDR2 SNEGSKA, per germline (reference sequence). Losses at the gene ends were 7 bases for V and 8 bases for J; bases not matched to a gene: 17.

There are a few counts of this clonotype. The DNA of the CDR3 is TGCGCCAGCGGGAGAGGGCAAACCGGCTCACCCCTCCACTTT. This translates into CASGRGQTGSPLHF. This chain uses TRBV5-1 with TRBJ1-6, with no clear D. The V end was cut by 7 bases, the J end by 10 bases, with 18 bases between. CDR1 and CDR2 from the germline V gene are SGHRS and YFSETQ. The CDR3 covers 14 residues. The entire variable domain, with the rest obtained from reference TRBV5-1 and TRBJ1-6, is as follows: KAGVTQTPRYLIKTRGQQVTLSCSPISGHRSVSWYQQTPGQGLQFLFEYFSETQRNKGNFPGRFSGRQFSNSRSEMNVSTLELGDSALYLCASGRGQTGSPLHFGNGTRLTVT.

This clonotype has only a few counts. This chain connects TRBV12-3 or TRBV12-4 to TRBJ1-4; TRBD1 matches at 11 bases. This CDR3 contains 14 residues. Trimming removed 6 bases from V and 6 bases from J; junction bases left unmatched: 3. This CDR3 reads CASRPGQGDEKLFF. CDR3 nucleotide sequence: TGTGCCAGCAGGCCGGGACAGGGGGATGAAAAACTGTTTTTT.

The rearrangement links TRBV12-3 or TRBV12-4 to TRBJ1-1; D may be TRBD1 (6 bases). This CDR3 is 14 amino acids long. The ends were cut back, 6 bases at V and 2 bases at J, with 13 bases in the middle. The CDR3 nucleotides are TGTGCCAGCAGGCCGGGGGCGCTCAACACTGAAGCTTTCTTT. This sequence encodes CASRPGALNTEAFF.

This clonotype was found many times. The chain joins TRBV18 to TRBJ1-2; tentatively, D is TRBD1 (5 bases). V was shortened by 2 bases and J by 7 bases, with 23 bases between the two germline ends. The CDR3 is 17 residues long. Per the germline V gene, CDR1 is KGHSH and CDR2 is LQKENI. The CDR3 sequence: CASSPENPRGRDFGYTF. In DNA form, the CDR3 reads TGTGCCAGCTCACCAGAGAATCCCCGAGGCAGGGATTTTGGCTACACCTTC.

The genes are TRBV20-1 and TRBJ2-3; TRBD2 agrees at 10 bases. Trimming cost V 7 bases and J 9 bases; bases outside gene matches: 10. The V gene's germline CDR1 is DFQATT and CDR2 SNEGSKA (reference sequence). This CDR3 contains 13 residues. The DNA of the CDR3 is TGCAGTGTGCAGCCGCTAGCGGGGGCCACGCAGTATTTT. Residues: CSVQPLAGATQYF.

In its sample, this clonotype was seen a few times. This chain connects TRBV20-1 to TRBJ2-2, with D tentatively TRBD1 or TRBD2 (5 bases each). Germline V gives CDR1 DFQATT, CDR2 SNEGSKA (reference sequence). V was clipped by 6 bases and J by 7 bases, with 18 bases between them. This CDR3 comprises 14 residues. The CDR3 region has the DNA TGCAGTGCCCTGGGCGCCCGAGGGGACGGGGAGCTGTTTTTT. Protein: CSALGARGDGELFF.

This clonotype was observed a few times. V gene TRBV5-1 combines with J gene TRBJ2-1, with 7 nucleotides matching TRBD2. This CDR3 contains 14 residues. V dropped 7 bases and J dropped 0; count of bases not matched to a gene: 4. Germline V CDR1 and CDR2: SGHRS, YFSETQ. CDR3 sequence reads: CASEAGSSYNEQFF. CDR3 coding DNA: TGCGCCAGCGAAGCGGGGAGCTCCTACAATGAGCAGTTCTTC.

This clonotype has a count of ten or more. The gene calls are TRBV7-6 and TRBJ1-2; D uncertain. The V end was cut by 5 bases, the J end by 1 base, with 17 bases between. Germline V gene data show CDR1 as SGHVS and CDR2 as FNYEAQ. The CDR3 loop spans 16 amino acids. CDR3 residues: CASSPTPSRINYGYTF. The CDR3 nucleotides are TGTGCCAGCAGCCCTACGCCTTCGAGGATTAACTATGGCTACACCTTC.

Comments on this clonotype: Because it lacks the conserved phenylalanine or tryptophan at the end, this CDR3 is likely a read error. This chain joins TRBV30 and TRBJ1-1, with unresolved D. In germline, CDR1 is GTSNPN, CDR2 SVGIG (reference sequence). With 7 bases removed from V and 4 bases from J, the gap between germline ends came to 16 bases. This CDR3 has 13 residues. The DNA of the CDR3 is TGTGCCTTAGGAGGGCCCTCGGGCACTGAAGCTTTCTGT. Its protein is CALGGPSGTEAFC.

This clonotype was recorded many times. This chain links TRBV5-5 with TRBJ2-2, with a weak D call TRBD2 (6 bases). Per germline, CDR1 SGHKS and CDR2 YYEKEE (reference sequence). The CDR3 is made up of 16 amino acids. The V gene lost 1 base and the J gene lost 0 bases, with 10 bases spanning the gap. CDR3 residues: CASSLNGGSNTGELFF. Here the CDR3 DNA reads TGTGCCAGCAGCTTGAACGGGGGATCGAACACCGGGGAGCTGTTTTTT.

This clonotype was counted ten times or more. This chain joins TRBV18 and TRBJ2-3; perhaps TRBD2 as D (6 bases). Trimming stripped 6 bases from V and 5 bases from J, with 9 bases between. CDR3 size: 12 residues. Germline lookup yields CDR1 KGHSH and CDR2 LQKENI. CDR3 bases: TGTGCCAGCTCGAGGAGGGTAGATACGCAGTATTTT. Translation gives CASSRRVDTQYF.

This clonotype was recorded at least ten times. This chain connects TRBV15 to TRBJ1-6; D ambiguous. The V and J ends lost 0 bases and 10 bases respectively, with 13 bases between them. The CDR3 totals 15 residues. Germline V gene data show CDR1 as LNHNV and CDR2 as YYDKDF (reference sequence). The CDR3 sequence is CATSRDLTQASPLHF. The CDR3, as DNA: TGTGCCACCAGCAGAGACCTCACCCAGGCATCACCCCTCCACTTT.

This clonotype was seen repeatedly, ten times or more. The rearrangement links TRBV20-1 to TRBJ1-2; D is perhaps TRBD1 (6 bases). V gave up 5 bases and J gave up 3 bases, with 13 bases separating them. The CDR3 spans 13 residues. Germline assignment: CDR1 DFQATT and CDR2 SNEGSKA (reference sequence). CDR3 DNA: TGCAGTGCTCCAAACAGGGAGGACTATGGCTACACCTTC. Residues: CSAPNREDYGYTF.

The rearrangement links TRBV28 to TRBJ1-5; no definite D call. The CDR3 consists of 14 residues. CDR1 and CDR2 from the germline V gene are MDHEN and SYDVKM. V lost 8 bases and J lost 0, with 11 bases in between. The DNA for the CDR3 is TGTGCCAGCGAGCAGTCTTATAGCAATCAGCCCCAGCATTTT. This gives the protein CASEQSYSNQPQHF.

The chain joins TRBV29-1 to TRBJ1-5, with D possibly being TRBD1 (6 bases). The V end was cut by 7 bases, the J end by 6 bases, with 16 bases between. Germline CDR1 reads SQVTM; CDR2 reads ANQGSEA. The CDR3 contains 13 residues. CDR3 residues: CSASGGLGQPQHF. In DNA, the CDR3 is TGCAGCGCCTCGGGGGGGCTAGGTCAGCCCCAGCATTTT.

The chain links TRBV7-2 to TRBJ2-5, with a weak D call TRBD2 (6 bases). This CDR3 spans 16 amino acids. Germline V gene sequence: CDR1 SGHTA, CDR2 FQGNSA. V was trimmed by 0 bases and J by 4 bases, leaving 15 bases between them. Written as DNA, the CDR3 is TGTGCCAGCAGCTTAGCGGGTTTCGGGGGACGAGAGACCCAGTACTTC. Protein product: CASSLAGFGGRETQYF.

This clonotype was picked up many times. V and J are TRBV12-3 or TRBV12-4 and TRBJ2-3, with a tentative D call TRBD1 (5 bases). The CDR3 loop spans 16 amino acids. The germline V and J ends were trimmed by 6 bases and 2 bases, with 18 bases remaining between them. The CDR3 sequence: CASSSHGTDNTDTQYF. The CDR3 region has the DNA TGTGCCAGCAGCTCACACGGAACGGACAACACAGATACGCAGTATTTT.

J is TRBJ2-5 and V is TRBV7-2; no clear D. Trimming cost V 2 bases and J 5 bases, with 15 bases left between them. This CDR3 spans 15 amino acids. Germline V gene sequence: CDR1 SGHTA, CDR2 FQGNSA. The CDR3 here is CASSLSPGTDETQYF. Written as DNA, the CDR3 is TGTGCCAGCAGCTTAAGCCCAGGCACGGATGAGACCCAGTACTTC.

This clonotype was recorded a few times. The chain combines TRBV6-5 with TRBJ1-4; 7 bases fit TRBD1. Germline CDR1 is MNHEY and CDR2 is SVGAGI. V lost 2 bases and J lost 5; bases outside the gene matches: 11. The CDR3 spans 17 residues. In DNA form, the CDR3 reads TGTGCCAGCAGTTACCGTCAACAGGGGTCTAAGAATGAAAAACTGTTTTTT. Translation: CASSYRQQGSKNEKLFF.

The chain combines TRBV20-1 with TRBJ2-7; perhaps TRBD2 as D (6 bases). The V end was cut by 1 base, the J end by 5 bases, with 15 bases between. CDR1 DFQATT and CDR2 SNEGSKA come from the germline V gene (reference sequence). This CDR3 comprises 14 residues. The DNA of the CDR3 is TGCAGTGCTAGAGCTAGGAGGGCGTTCAACGAGCAGTACTTC. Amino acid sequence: CSARARRAFNEQYF.